What follows are 7 T cell receptor beta chains derived from one specimen sequenced in a study of Graves' ophthalmopathy and Graves' hyperthyroidism. Amplification targeted the TCR beta CDR3 regions, with RNA transcripts as the source material. HTBI primers were employed in first-round RT-PCR, then a second-round multiplex PCR followed. A single record per CDR3 protein comes from TCRdb applying MiXCR to the multiplex PCR reads. The sample contains 150,000 to 200,000 distinct CDR3 sequences, 39% of which appear only once. The sequencing input was peripheral blood. The receptors come from a man aged 30 to 39 with Graves' ophthalmopathy.

The chain employs TRBV6-2 or TRBV6-3 and TRBJ2-5, with D possibly being TRBD1 or TRBD2 (5 bases each). Trimming left V 11 bases short and J 5 bases short, with 12 bases between. This CDR3 is built from 11 residues. Germline CDR1 MNHEY, CDR2 SVGEGT. CDR3 sequence reads: CASLGEETQYF. The CDR3 bases are TGTGCCTCCTTAGGGGAGGAGACCCAGTACTTC.

The chain carries TRBV6-1 and TRBJ2-7; tentative D call: TRBD1 (6 bases). The CDR3 has 12 residues. The V end lost 6 bases, the J end lost 3 bases, and 9 bases lay between the germline ends. Germline V CDR1 and CDR2: MNHNS, SASEGT. The CDR3 loop reads CASRTGRYEQYF. CDR3 sequence (DNA): TGTGCCAGCAGGACAGGTCGCTACGAGCAGTACTTC.

A few counts support this clonotype. The chain carries TRBV6-2 or TRBV6-3 and TRBJ2-7; the match to TRBD2 covers 10 bases. J gave up 6 bases and V 0 bases, and 14 bases lay outside the gene matches. The CDR3 contains 18 residues. The germline V gene encodes CDR1 MNHEY and CDR2 SVGEGT. DNA of the CDR3: TGTGCCAGCAGTTACTCGACGTTGCTAGCGGGAGAGTCGAGCGAGCAGTACTTC. It yields the protein CASSYSTLLAGESSEQYF.

V and J are TRBV20-1 and TRBJ2-5, with D perhaps TRBD1 (6 bases). CDR1 and CDR2 from the germline V gene are DFQATT and SNEGSKA (reference sequence). The V and J ends lost 3 bases and 5 bases respectively, with 13 bases between them. CDR3 length: 13 amino acids. CDR3 coding DNA: TGCAGTGCTAGTCAGGGGATGGGGGAGACCCAGTACTTC. It translates to CSASQGMGETQYF.

This clonotype was counted at least ten times. One base away lies a much larger clone, so this may be a sequencing read error. V and J are TRBV6-1 and TRBJ2-5; no clear D gene. CDR1 MNHNS and CDR2 SASEGT come from the germline V gene. The CDR3 is 16 residues long. Here the CDR3 DNA reads TGTGCCAGCAGTGAGTATCCGAGTACCTATCAAGGGACCCAGTACTTC. It yields the protein CASSEYPSTYQGTQYF.

This clonotype was seen ten or more times. The chain couples TRBV19 to TRBJ2-2; TRBD2 aligns across 8 bases. The CDR3 totals 18 residues. From germline, CDR1 is LNHDA and CDR2 SQIVND (reference sequence). V dropped 4 bases and J dropped 1; count of bases not matched to a gene: 11. Written as DNA, the CDR3 is TGTGCCAGTAGTAAGGGGGAGCGGGAGCTAGAGAACACCGGGGAGCTGTTTTTT. It codes for CASSKGERELENTGELFF.

V and J are TRBV7-2 and TRBJ2-7; 8 nucleotides match TRBD2. The CDR3 loop spans 18 amino acids. Germline V CDR1 and CDR2: SGHTA, FQGNSA. With V trimmed by 0 bases and J by 2 bases, 12 bases remained unmatched. CDR3 amino acids: CASSLAAPSPLAAYEQYF. CDR3 bases: TGTGCCAGCAGCTTAGCGGCTCCCTCGCCACTAGCGGCCTACGAGCAGTACTTC.